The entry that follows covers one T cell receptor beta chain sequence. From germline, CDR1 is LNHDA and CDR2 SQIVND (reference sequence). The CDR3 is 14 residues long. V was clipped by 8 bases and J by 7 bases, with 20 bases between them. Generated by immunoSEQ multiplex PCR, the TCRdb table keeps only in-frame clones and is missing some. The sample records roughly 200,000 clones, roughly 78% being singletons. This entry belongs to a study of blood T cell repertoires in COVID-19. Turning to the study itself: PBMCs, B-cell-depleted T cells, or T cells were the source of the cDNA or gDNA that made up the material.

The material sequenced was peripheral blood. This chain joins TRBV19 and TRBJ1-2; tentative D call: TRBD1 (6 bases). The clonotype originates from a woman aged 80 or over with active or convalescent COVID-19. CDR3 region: CASLLKARGGGYTF. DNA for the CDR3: TGTGCCAGTCTCCTTAAGGCCAGGGGCGGTGGCTACACCTTC.